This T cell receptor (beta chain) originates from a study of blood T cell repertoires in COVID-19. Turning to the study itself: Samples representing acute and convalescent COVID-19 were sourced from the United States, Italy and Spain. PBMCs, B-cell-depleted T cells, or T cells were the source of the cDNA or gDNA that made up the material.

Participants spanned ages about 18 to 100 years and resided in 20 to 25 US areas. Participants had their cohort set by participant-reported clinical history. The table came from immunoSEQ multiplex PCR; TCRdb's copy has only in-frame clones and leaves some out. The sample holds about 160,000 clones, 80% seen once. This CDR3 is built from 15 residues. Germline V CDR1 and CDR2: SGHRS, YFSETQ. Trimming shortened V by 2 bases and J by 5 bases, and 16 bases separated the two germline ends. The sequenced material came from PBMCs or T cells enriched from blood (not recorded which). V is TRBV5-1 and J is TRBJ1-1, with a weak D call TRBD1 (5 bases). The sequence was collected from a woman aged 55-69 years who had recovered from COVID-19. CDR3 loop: CASSFLGGGNTEAFF. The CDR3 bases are TGCGCCAGCAGCTTTTTGGGGGGAGGTAATACTGAAGCTTTCTTT.